The 23 T cell receptor beta chains given below trace back to one sample, sequenced in a study of blood T cells in healthy people across ages. Together with a sample-barcoded 5' primer, a J-beta primer mix was included in a second PCR lasting roughly 6 to 12 cycles. TCRdb called the 5' RACE reads again in MiXCR, with one record for every CDR3 protein. The table includes roughly 1.4 million distinct CDR3 sequences, 55% to 75% detected once. The sample comprised blood. Receptors were obtained from a young man in good health.

This clonotype was detected only a few times. The V and J genes are TRBV29-1 and TRBJ2-7; TRBD2 matches at 7 bases. Gene TRBJ2-5 matches the end of the DNA better, so the J call may be wrong. The length of the CDR3 is 13 residues. Germline values: CDR1 SQVTM, CDR2 ANQGSEA. CDR3 sequence reads: CSVDGLEAGTQYF. The CDR3 DNA follows: TGCAGCGTTGACGGACTAGAAGCGGGGACCCAGTACTTC.

The table lists this clonotype with a count of one. The chain has TRBV3-1 and TRBJ2-1; TRBD1 is a possible D gene (6 bases). The CDR3 is 13 residues long. V lost 3 bases and J lost 10, with 13 bases in between. CDR1 is LGHDT, CDR2 YNNKEL, per germline (reference sequence). The CDR3 loop reads CASSHLPRGEQFF. The CDR3 nucleotides are TGTGCCAGCAGCCATCTCCCTAGGGGGGAGCAGTTCTTC.

This chain joins TRBV18 and TRBJ2-7; D might be TRBD1 or TRBD2, each matching 6 bases. V was trimmed by 5 bases and J by 5 bases, leaving 19 bases between them. Per germline, CDR1 KGHSH and CDR2 LQKENI. This CDR3 has 15 amino acids. CDR3: CASSTAGGQTDEQYF. The CDR3 DNA reads TGTGCCAGCTCAACTGCCGGGGGACAAACGGACGAGCAGTACTTC.

The rearrangement links TRBV20-1 to TRBJ2-1; 9 nucleotides agree with TRBD2. The CDR3 is made up of 12 amino acids. Germline CDR1 is DFQATT and CDR2 is SNEGSKA (reference sequence). The J segment lost 7 bases and the V segment lost 6 bases, leaving 4 bases of the junction unmatched. The chain's CDR3 is CSAKSGRNEQFF. In DNA, the CDR3 is TGCAGTGCCAAGAGCGGGAGGAATGAGCAGTTCTTC.

DNA of the CDR3: TGCGCCAGCAGCCGGACGAGACAGGGGCCCCTGAACACTGAAGCTTTCTTT. Encoded protein: CASSRTRQGPLNTEAFF. The genes are TRBV5-1 and TRBJ1-1, with 8 nucleotides matching TRBD1. The CDR3 is 17 amino acids. V lost 4 bases and J lost 0; bases outside the gene matches: 11. Germline CDR1 and CDR2: SGHRS and YFSETQ.

In this sample, this clonotype turned up a few times. The J gene is TRBJ2-1, the V gene TRBV9; D is ambiguous. The germline V gene has CDR1 SGDLS and CDR2 YYNGEE. This CDR3 spans 15 amino acids. Trimming shortened V by 2 bases and J by 2 bases, and 11 bases separated the two germline ends. This CDR3 is CASSVVSFAYNEQFF. In nucleotides, the CDR3 is TGTGCCAGCAGCGTTGTATCGTTCGCCTACAATGAGCAGTTCTTC.

V is TRBV6-2 or TRBV6-3 and J is TRBJ2-3, with D hard to call. V gave up 7 bases and J gave up 0 bases, with 17 bases separating them. This CDR3 contains 16 residues. Germline V lookup: CDR1 MNHEY, CDR2 SVGEGT. The CDR3 loop is CASTVLPISSTDTQYF. DNA for the CDR3: TGTGCCAGCACTGTACTACCCATTTCTAGCACAGATACGCAGTATTTT.

V is TRBV7-7 and J is TRBJ2-1; 13 bases agree with TRBD2. The CDR3 covers 18 residues. Germline V gives CDR1 SSHAT, CDR2 FNYEAQ (reference sequence). Trimming took 6 bases from V and 5 from J; bases not matched to a gene: 13. CDR3 residues: CASSPRPGTSGNHNEQFF. The CDR3 DNA reads TGTGCCAGCAGTCCTCGCCCGGGGACTAGCGGGAACCACAATGAGCAGTTCTTC. Based on the CDR3 plus reference TRBV7-7 and TRBJ2-1, the full variable domain is GAGVSQSPRYKVTKRGQDVTLRCDPISSHATLYWYQQALGQGPEFLTYFNYEAQPDKSGLPSDRFSAERPEGSISTLTIQRTEQRDSAMYRCASSPRPGTSGNHNEQFFGPGTRLTVL.

This clonotype was seen once. The rearrangement uses TRBV25-1 and TRBJ1-3; D is perhaps TRBD1 (5 bases). Germline assignment: CDR1 MGHDK and CDR2 SYGVNS. The CDR3 contains 14 residues. Trimming stripped 7 bases from V and 2 bases from J, with 12 bases between. The CDR3 sequence: CASNSGGTGNTIYF. The CDR3 coding sequence is TGTGCCAGCAATTCTGGGGGAACTGGAAACACCATATATTTT.

The chain links TRBV25-1 to TRBJ1-2; D is uncertain. V gave up 3 bases and J gave up 8 bases, with 13 bases separating them. Per the germline V gene, CDR1 is MGHDK and CDR2 is SYGVNS. The CDR3 runs 13 residues. CDR3 region: CASSEAGLQGYTF. CDR3 DNA: TGTGCCAGCAGTGAGGCCGGATTGCAAGGCTACACCTTC.

The rearrangement links TRBV7-2 to TRBJ2-2, with TRBD2 as a possible D gene (6 bases). The CDR3 covers 12 residues. The ends were cut back, 7 bases at V and 9 bases at J, with 12 bases in the middle. CDR1 and CDR2 (germline): SGHTA, FQGNSA. This CDR3 is CASTWRGRELFF. The CDR3 bases are TGTGCCAGCACTTGGAGGGGCCGGGAGCTGTTTTTT.

The chain is built from TRBV7-2 and TRBJ2-5; no firm D call. Per the germline V gene, CDR1 is SGHTA and CDR2 is FQGNSA. V was cut by 5 bases and J by 2 bases, with 15 bases left in between. The CDR3 runs to 15 residues. CDR3 bases: TGTGCCAGCAGCCCCCCCACGGGTTTTCAAGAGACCCAGTACTTC. It is translated as CASSPPTGFQETQYF.

This chain links TRBV29-1 with TRBJ2-5, with D unclear. The tail of the sequence fits TRBJ2-7 better, so the J call may be wrong. CDR1 is SQVTM and CDR2 is ANQGSEA in the germline V gene. The CDR3 spans 12 residues. The CDR3 DNA is TGCAGCGAAAAGGGCAGGACGGGCGAGCAGTACTTC. Translating it yields CSEKGRTGEQYF.

The chain recombines TRBV7-9 with TRBJ2-5; 8 bases are a match to TRBD2. Germline assignment: CDR1 SEHNR and CDR2 FQNEAQ (reference sequence). V shed 7 bases, J shed 3 bases, and the junction held 4 bases outside the gene matches. The CDR3 runs 13 residues. The CDR3 nucleotides read TGTGCCAGCAAACTCGGGGGGGAAGAGACCCAGTACTTC. Translated, it gives CASKLGGEETQYF.

This clonotype was observed a single time. The chain employs TRBV29-1 and TRBJ2-5, with 12 bases that match TRBD1. The J call is doubtful: the DNA matches TRBJ2-7 better. From germline, CDR1 is SQVTM and CDR2 ANQGSEA. The CDR3 has 12 residues. CDR3 nucleotide sequence: TGCAGCGCTGGGACAGGGGGCTTCGAGCAGTACTTC. This translates into CSAGTGGFEQYF.

The J gene is TRBJ2-5, the V gene TRBV6-6; D perhaps matches TRBD1 (6 bases). The CDR3 runs to 16 residues. V was pared by 6 bases and J by 2 bases, with 19 bases between. Germline V gene sequence: CDR1 MNHNY, CDR2 SVGAGI (reference sequence). The CDR3: CASSPGDHRRQETQYF. The CDR3 nucleotides read TGTGCCAGCAGCCCAGGGGACCACAGACGTCAAGAGACCCAGTACTTC.

This chain joins TRBV7-9 and TRBJ2-1; D is uncertain. The J call may be faulty, since TRBJ2-7 better matches the DNA end. The CDR3 runs 14 residues. Per germline, CDR1 SEHNR and CDR2 FQNEAQ (reference sequence). CDR3 loop: CASTLSSSYNEQYF. CDR3 nucleotide sequence: TGTGCCAGCACCCTTTCGAGCTCCTACAATGAGCAGTACTTC.

The chain links TRBV28 to TRBJ2-7; 8 positions match TRBD1. V trimming: 6 bases; J trimming: 3 bases; junction bases outside the gene matches: 13. This CDR3 is built from 16 residues. Germline assignment: CDR1 MDHEN and CDR2 SYDVKM. CDR3 in amino acids: CASSSHELQGGYEQYF. For the CDR3, the DNA is TGTGCCAGCAGCTCACACGAACTACAGGGGGGCTACGAGCAGTACTTC.

This sequence joins TRBV7-9 and TRBJ2-1; 9 bases line up with TRBD1. The V segment lost 0 bases and the J segment 1 base; nucleotides outside the gene matches: 10. Per the germline V gene, CDR1 is SEHNR and CDR2 is FQNEAQ (reference sequence). The CDR3 is 19 residues long. CDR3 bases: TGTGCCAGCAGCTTAGCTGGAACAGGGGGCCTTACTTCCTACAATGAGCAGTTCTTC. Translating gives CASSLAGTGGLTSYNEQFF.

This rearrangement joins TRBV3-1 to TRBJ2-3; tentatively, D is TRBD1 or TRBD2 (5 bases each). This CDR3 contains 13 residues. Trimming took 5 bases from V and 5 from J, leaving 11 bases between them. Germline CDR1 is LGHDT and CDR2 is YNNKEL (reference sequence). As DNA, the CDR3 is TGTGCCAGCAGCAAGGGACGCATAGATACGCAGTATTTT. Its translation: CASSKGRIDTQYF.

The sample holds a few counts of this clonotype. The chain combines TRBV10-1 with TRBJ2-4; D is undetermined. CDR1 and CDR2 (germline): WNHNN, SYGVQD (reference sequence). The V end was cut by 2 bases, the J end by 0 bases, with 5 bases between. The CDR3 runs 14 residues. The CDR3 loop reads CASSERVAKNIQYF. CDR3 coding DNA: TGCGCCAGCAGTGAGAGAGTAGCCAAAAACATTCAGTACTTC.

The chain couples TRBV3-1 to TRBJ2-1; 11 bases fit TRBD2. V trimming: 3 bases; J trimming: 14 bases; junction bases outside the gene matches: 3. The CDR3 runs 12 residues. CDR1 and CDR2 (germline): LGHDT, YNNKEL (reference sequence). The CDR3 bases are TGTGCCAGCAGCCAGTTAGCGGGGGGGGAGTTCTTC. This encodes CASSQLAGGEFF.

The chain links TRBV20-1 to TRBJ2-5; TRBD1 is a possible D gene (5 bases). The last part of the DNA fits TRBJ2-7 better; the J call may be wrong. Germline loops: CDR1 DFQATT, CDR2 SNEGSKA (reference sequence). This CDR3 is 13 amino acids long. The CDR3 region has the DNA TGCAGTGCTAGAGAAGGGGCTCTCGACGAGCAGTACTTC. It translates to CSAREGALDEQYF.